This T cell receptor (beta chain) was observed in a study of shared clonotypes between healthy human individuals. CD8 cells classed as naive were CD45RO-negative and positively selected for CCR7, excluding terminally differentiated effector memory CD45RA+ cells. Data came from immunoSEQ multiplex PCR; TCRdb stores just in-frame clones and leaves some out. This table holds under 1 million clones, 95% to 97% found once. A word on this clone: The same CDR3 arises from other DNA sequences in this sample as well.

The CDR3 sequence is 14 residues long. Germline CDR1 is SGDLS and CDR2 is YYNGEE. Trimming cost V 4 bases and J 0 bases, with 9 bases left between them. The TCR originated in a man aged 25 to 40 in good health. Sample: naive CD8+ T cells sorted from blood. The V and J genes are TRBV9 and TRBJ2-3, with D tentatively TRBD2 (5 bases). In DNA form, the CDR3 reads TGTGCCAGCAGCCTCGCGGGTAGCACAGATACGCAGTATTTT. Its protein product is CASSLAGSTDTQYF. The full variable domain, its missing parts supplied by reference TRBV9 and TRBJ2-3, is DSGVTQTPKHLITATGQRVTLRCSPRSGDLSVYWYQQSLDQGLQFLIQYYNGEERAKGNILERFSAQQFPDLHSELNLSSLELGDSALYFCASSLAGSTDTQYFGPGTRLTVL.